This T cell receptor beta chain came from a study of post-analysis software for immune sequencing data. This CDR3 comprises 16 residues. Trimming at V came to 1 base and at J to 5 bases, leaving 8 bases not matched to a gene. The germline V gene has CDR1 SGHRS and CDR2 YFSETQ. Every TCR beta cDNA library bore unique molecular identifiers. Each CDR3 protein is one row after TCRdb ran MiXCR on the PCR reads. Here the sample spans about 540,000 distinct CDR3 sequences, approximately 34% being singletons. On this clonotype itself: What it recognizes is unknown.

Overall study findings and caveats: Comparison of patients with controls showed five or six TRBV segments more frequent in patients, TRBV5-6, TRBV5-1 and TRBV20-1 among them.

Sequences were obtained from blood. The clonotype was recovered from a girl younger than 18 with multiple sclerosis. V and J are TRBV5-1 and TRBJ2-3, with 9 nucleotides matching TRBD2. As DNA, the CDR3 is TGCGCCAGCAGCTTGACACCTAGCGGGGCCATAGATACGCAGTATTTT. Encoded protein: CASSLTPSGAIDTQYF.